The 5 T cell receptor beta chains in this list originate from one sample, sequenced in a study of blood T cell repertoires in COVID-19. The method was immunoSEQ multiplex PCR; TCRdb's version includes in-frame clones alone and lacks a portion of them. The sample lists 150,000 to 200,000 clones, 85% occurring once. Sequencing was carried out using peripheral blood. These receptors were collected from a human donor with acute or convalescent COVID-19. The donor label of this sample is uncertain.

The chain uses TRBV19 and TRBJ1-2; D is uncertain. The CDR3 totals 13 residues. In germline, CDR1 is LNHDA, CDR2 SQIVND (reference sequence). V was pared by 4 bases and J by 1 base, with 7 bases between. CDR3 sequence: CASSNHNNYGYTF. The DNA of the CDR3 is TGTGCCAGTAGTAACCACAATAACTATGGCTACACCTTC.

The chain uses TRBV12-5 and TRBJ2-1; 8 bases align to TRBD2. CDR3 length: 13 residues. Trimming took 1 base from V and 10 from J; bases not matched to a gene: 3. The germline V gene encodes CDR1 LGHNT and CDR2 FRNRAP. DNA for the CDR3: TGTGCTAGTGGTTTGGCGGGGGGGCGAGAGCAGTTCTTC. This sequence encodes CASGLAGGREQFF.

The chain employs TRBV7-9 and TRBJ2-1; 8 positions match TRBD1. CDR3 length equals 16 residues. Germline V gene lookup returns CDR1 SEHNR and CDR2 FQNEAQ (reference sequence). J was trimmed by 7 bases and V by 5 bases; bases with no gene match: 13. For the CDR3, the DNA is TGTGCCAGCAGCGCCCGGACAGGGTTGGCAGTTAATGAGCAGTTCTTC. Encoded protein: CASSARTGLAVNEQFF. The full variable domain, its missing parts supplied by reference TRBV7-9 and TRBJ2-1, is DTGVSQNPRHKITKRGQNVTFRCDPISEHNRLYWYRQTLGQGPEFLTYFQNEAQLEKSRLLSDRFSAERPKGSFSTLEIQRTEQGDSAMYLCASSARTGLAVNEQFFGPGTRLTVL.

The chain couples TRBV27 to TRBJ1-1; no firm D call. V was shortened by 3 bases and J by 1 base, with 9 bases between the two germline ends. Germline-derived CDR1 and CDR2 are MNHEY and SMNVEV (reference sequence). This CDR3 is 14 amino acids long. The CDR3 DNA sequence: TGTGCCAGCAGTTTGGGGAGAACGAACACTGAAGCTTTCTTT. Translated: CASSLGRTNTEAFF.

The rearrangement links TRBV12-3 or TRBV12-4 to TRBJ1-1, with TRBD1 as a possible D gene (6 bases). This CDR3 is 13 amino acids long. With 11 bases removed from V and 0 bases from J, the gap between germline ends came to 13 bases. CDR3 coding DNA: TGTGCCGCCTCGACAGGATTGAACACTGAAGCTTTCTTT. Translating gives CAASTGLNTEAFF.